The next 27 T cell receptor beta chains were all read from a single sample in a study of tumor-infiltrating lymphocytes in primary liver carcinoma. With about 470 ng total RNA as template and a constant-region primer, TCR beta cDNA was made. Investigators got TCR beta libraries out of three nested multiplex PCR rounds, done with slightly modified ARM-PCR. The study ran its first two PCR rounds for roughly 11 cycles each, using TRBV1-TRBV30 forward primers and a C-beta reverse primer. TCRdb ran MiXCR on the multiplex PCR reads and lists one entry per CDR3 protein. The sample has about 120,000 distinct CDR3 sequences; 65% to 75% are singletons. Starting material for RNA and DNA co-extraction consisted of about 17-30 mg of unsorted bulk tissue. Material for sequencing was tumor-adjacent normal liver tissue. These receptors all stem from a woman aged 55-69 years with primary liver carcinoma and hepatitis B virus infection.

This clonotype was seen once. The chain carries TRBV14 and TRBJ2-7, with TRBD1 matching 7 bases. Per the germline V gene, CDR1 is SGHDN and CDR2 is FVKESK. There are 14 residues in the CDR3. With 6 bases clipped from V and 6 bases from J, the junction kept 11 bases outside the gene matches. DNA of the CDR3: TGTGCCAGCAGGCAACCGGGACAGAGCTGCGAGCAGTACTTC. Translation: CASRQPGQSCEQYF.

There are a few counts of this clonotype. The chain is built from TRBV13 and TRBJ1-5; no definite D call. The V end lost 5 bases, the J end lost 6 bases, and 8 bases lay between the germline ends. CDR1 and CDR2 (germline): PRHDT, FYEKMQ (reference sequence). The length of the CDR3 is 12 residues. CDR3 sequence reads: CASSLHIQPQHF. The DNA of the CDR3 is TGTGCCAGCAGCCTTCACATTCAGCCCCAGCATTTT.

A remark on this clonotype: An end of the junction does not agree with germline; a read error may underlie this. V and J are TRBV5-6 and TRBJ2-2, with 7 bases fitting TRBD2. Germline V gene sequence: CDR1 SGHDT, CDR2 YYEEEE. The CDR3 extends over 16 amino acids. The CDR3 nucleotides are TGTGCCAACAGCTTGATGAGCGGGACCAGAACCGGGGAGCTGTTTTTT. It translates to CANSLMSGTRTGELFF. The full variable domain, with the rest looked up from reference TRBV5-6 and TRBJ2-2, is DAGVTQSPTHLIKTRGQQVTLRCSPKSGHDTVSWYQQALGQGPQFIFQYYEEEERQRGNFPDRFSGHQFPNYSSELNVNALLLGDSALYLCANSLMSGTRTGELFFGEGSRLTVL.

As concerns this clonotype: One end of the junction does not line up with germline, which may come from a read error. J is TRBJ2-2 and V is TRBV11-3; 9 nucleotides line up with TRBD2. The CDR3 totals 17 residues. Per germline, CDR1 SGHNT and CDR2 YENEEA. DNA for the CDR3: TGTGCCAGCAGCCTATGCATGCTAGCGGGAAACACCAGGGAGCTGTTTTTT. Its protein is CASSLCMLAGNTRELFF.

This clonotype appeared a few times. The V gene is TRBV19, the J gene TRBJ2-1, with 7 bases aligning to TRBD1. J gave up 4 bases and V 5 bases, and 2 bases lay outside the gene matches. The CDR3 covers 13 residues. Germline V gene lookup returns CDR1 LNHDA and CDR2 SQIVND (reference sequence). The CDR3 DNA follows: TGTGCCAGTAGTCCAGGGGGATACAATGAGCAGTTCTTC. Translating gives CASSPGGYNEQFF. The complete variable domain, with remaining parts taken from reference TRBV19 and TRBJ2-1, reads DGGITQSPKYLFRKEGQNVTLSCEQNLNHDAMYWYRQDPGQGLRLIYYSQIVNDFQKGDIAEGYSVSREKKESFPLTVTSAQKNPTAFYLCASSPGGYNEQFFGPGTRLTVL.

Worth noting for this clonotype: One junction end does not reproduce the germline sequence, and a read error may be involved. V usage is TRBV6-6 and J usage is TRBJ2-4, with TRBD2 matching over 11 bases. The germline gives CDR1 MNHNY, CDR2 SVGAGI (reference sequence). The CDR3 spans 16 residues. The CDR3 region is CASSYGGLAVQNTQYF. The CDR3 coding sequence is TGTGCAAGCAGTTACGGGGGACTAGCGGTTCAAAACACTCAGTACTTC.

This clonotype has more than one count but fewer than ten. Mismatch with germline at one junction end may stem from a read error. J is TRBJ2-2 and V is TRBV11-3; D might be TRBD1 or TRBD2, each matching 5 bases. Germline CDR1 and CDR2: SGHNT and YENEEA. CDR3 length: 18 residues. CDR3 DNA sequence: TGTGGCAGCAGAACCAGGGTTAGGGACCGAACGAACACCGGGGAGTTGTTTTTT. Encoded protein: CGSRTRVRDRTNTGELFF. Together with reference TRBV11-3 and TRBJ2-2, the CDR3 gives the full variable domain: EAGVVQSPRYKIIEKKQPVAFWCNPISGHNTLYWYLQNLGQGPELLIRYENEEAVDDSQLPKDRFSAERLKGVDSTLKIQPAELGDSAVYLCGSRTRVRDRTNTGELFFGEGSRLTVL.

Regarding this clonotype: The germline gene is not matched at one end of the junction; a read error may be the cause. The V call is TRBV6-5, the J call TRBJ2-3; D might be TRBD2 (5 bases). The CDR3 has 14 residues. Germline V lookup: CDR1 MNHEY, CDR2 SVGAGI. CDR3 sequence reads: CASIRLSGSDTHYF. CDR3 sequence (DNA): TGCGCCAGTATCAGATTATCGGGGTCAGATACCCACTATTTT.

This clonotype was recorded many times. This chain uses TRBV2 with TRBJ2-7; perhaps TRBD1 as D (6 bases). This CDR3 region has 14 residues. Per the germline V gene, CDR1 is SNHLY and CDR2 is FYNNEI. V dropped 7 bases and J dropped 9 bases, with 22 bases sitting between them. The DNA of the CDR3 is TGTGCCAGCACCCCCCCAGGGGCGACTCACGGGCAGTACTTC. This translates into CASTPPGATHGQYF.

This clonotype was detected ten times or more. V and J are TRBV28 and TRBJ1-5; weak D call: TRBD1 (5 bases). V lost 6 bases, J lost 3 bases, and 15 bases lay in between. The CDR3 runs to 15 residues. The germline CDR1 and CDR2 sequences are MDHEN and SYDVKM. For the CDR3, the DNA is TGTGCCAGCAGCCCCCCGGGGGGTATCAATCAGCCCCAGCATTTT. Protein sequence: CASSPPGGINQPQHF.

A word on this clonotype: One junction end disagrees with the germline gene, perhaps due to a read error. V gene TRBV28 combines with J gene TRBJ1-4; D may be TRBD1 (6 bases). Germline V gene lookup returns CDR1 MDHEN and CDR2 SYDVKM. The CDR3 length is 14 residues. This CDR3 is CASSFARDNDKLSF. CDR3 coding DNA: TGTGCCAGCAGTTTCGCCCGGGACAATGACAAACTGTCTTTT.

About this clonotype itself: A much larger clone lies a single base off, so this may be a read error. A read error is likely, as this CDR3 ends without the conserved phenylalanine or tryptophan. This rearrangement joins TRBV12-3 or TRBV12-4 to TRBJ2-2, with 8 bases aligning to TRBD1. The V and J ends lost 4 bases and 6 bases, in that order; junction bases with no gene match: 4. The CDR3 consists of 14 residues. The CDR3 reads CASSSTQGAGELFS. CDR3 nucleotides: TGTGCCAGCAGTTCAACACAGGGGGCCGGGGAGCTGTTTTCT.

This chain uses TRBV11-2 with TRBJ2-1; no firm D call. The germline V and J ends were trimmed by 8 bases and 5 bases, with 13 bases remaining between them. In germline, CDR1 is SGHAT, CDR2 FQNNGV. This CDR3 is built from 13 residues. Here the CDR3 DNA reads TGTGCCAGCGGGCCCTATACGGACAATGAGCAGTTCTTC. It is translated as CASGPYTDNEQFF.

This clonotype was recorded once. Likely a read error: the CDR3 ends without its conserved phenylalanine or tryptophan. The V call is TRBV10-3, the J call TRBJ2-5; D ambiguous. This CDR3 has 14 residues. Germline CDR1 reads ENHRY; CDR2 reads SYGVKD. The V gene lost 2 bases and the J gene lost 1 base, with 8 bases spanning the gap. CDR3 nucleotides: TGTGCCATCAGTGAGCCGGCAGCCCAAGAGACCCAGTACTCC. Translating gives CAISEPAAQETQYS.

This clonotype was recorded only once. Since a much larger clone is just one base distant, this may be a read error. It is likely a read error, because the conserved phenylalanine at the end of the CDR3 is missing. The CDR3: CASSLVADTQYS. DNA for the CDR3: TGCGCCAGCAGCTTGGTAGCAGATACGCAGTATTCT. The genes are TRBV5-1 and TRBJ2-3, with D unresolved. Germline V gene sequence: CDR1 SGHRS, CDR2 YFSETQ. This CDR3 contains 12 residues. V shed 0 bases and J shed 4 bases, with 3 bases lying between them.

Regarding this clonotype: Compared with germline, one end of the junction differs, possibly owing to a read error. The chain couples TRBV6-6 to TRBJ1-2; D unresolved. The CDR3 loop spans 13 amino acids. Per the germline V gene, CDR1 is MNHNY and CDR2 is SVGAGI (reference sequence). CDR3 in amino acids: CTSRRDTNYGYTF. Written as DNA, the CDR3 is TGTACCAGCAGGCGCGACACCAACTATGGCTACACCTTC.

This clonotype has only one observation. The CDR3 ends on some other residue instead of the conserved phenylalanine or tryptophan, so this is likely a read error. V gene TRBV11-2 combines with J gene TRBJ1-6, with D perhaps TRBD1 (5 bases). Germline CDR1 reads SGHAT; CDR2 reads FQNNGV. CDR3 length: 16 amino acids. CDR3: CASSSTRAGYNSPLHS. As DNA, the CDR3 is TGTGCCAGTAGCTCAACACGGGCAGGGTATAATTCACCCCTCCACTCT.

Only one count was recorded for this clonotype. Without the conserved terminal phenylalanine or tryptophan, this CDR3 likely stems from a read error. V and J are TRBV6-1 and TRBJ2-7; D perhaps matches TRBD1 (5 bases). The CDR3 length is 15 residues. Trimming shortened V by 5 bases and J by 3 bases, and 17 bases separated the two germline ends. Germline V CDR1 and CDR2: MNHNS, SASEGT. CDR3 amino acids: CASSHPADRVYEQYL. The CDR3 DNA sequence: TGTGCCAGCAGTCATCCGGCAGACAGAGTCTACGAGCAGTACTTA.

The count of this clonotype is one. The junction and the germline gene differ at one end; a read error may be behind it. The V call is TRBV28, the J call TRBJ2-5; the match to TRBD1 covers 7 bases. Looked up from germline, CDR1 is MDHEN and CDR2 is SYDVKM. The CDR3 consists of 18 residues. In DNA, the CDR3 is TGTGCTAGCAGGCGATTGTTTGACAGGGAGCGTTTAGGGGAGACCCAGTACTTC. Amino acids: CASRRLFDRERLGETQYF.

This clonotype came up a few times. A much larger clone lies a single base off, so this may be a read error. The CDR3 end shows no conserved phenylalanine or tryptophan, and so a read error is likely. The chain carries TRBV14 and TRBJ1-3; TRBD1 is a possible D gene (6 bases). V lost 4 bases to trimming and J lost 0 bases, with 10 bases between them. This CDR3 has 15 amino acids. Germline lookup yields CDR1 SGHDN and CDR2 FVKESK. DNA of the CDR3: TGTGCCAGCAGCCCGGGACACCTCTCTGGAAACACCATATATCTT. Encoded protein: CASSPGHLSGNTIYL.

A word on this clonotype: Being one base from a much bigger clone, this may be a read error. Since the CDR3 does not end with the conserved phenylalanine or tryptophan, this likely comes from a read error. V usage is TRBV7-9 and J usage is TRBJ2-3; D gene ambiguous. Trimming removed 3 bases from V and 4 bases from J, with 5 bases in between. The CDR3 totals 12 residues. Germline-derived CDR1 and CDR2 are SEHNR and FQNEAQ (reference sequence). The DNA of the CDR3 is TGTGCCAGCAGCTTCACAGCAGATACGCAGTATTTA. Protein: CASSFTADTQYL.

Remarks on this clonotype: A much larger clonotype is one base distant, so this may be a read error. The chain joins TRBV5-1 to TRBJ1-2; D might be TRBD1 (6 bases). The germline V and J ends were trimmed by 3 bases and 8 bases, with 14 bases remaining between them. Germline-derived CDR1 and CDR2 are SGHRS and YFSETQ. This CDR3 region has 13 residues. Here the CDR3 DNA reads TGCGCCAGCAGCTCCGACAGGTCTCAGGGCTACACCTTC. This encodes CASSSDRSQGYTF. Together with reference TRBV5-1 and TRBJ1-2, the CDR3 gives the full variable domain: KAGVTQTPRYLIKTRGQQVTLSCSPISGHRSVSWYQQTPGQGLQFLFEYFSETQRNKGNFPGRFSGRQFSNSRSEMNVSTLELGDSALYLCASSSDRSQGYTFGSGTRLTVV.

Note on this clonotype: A read error may account for a junction end that differs from germline. The V call is TRBV29-1, the J call TRBJ2-7, with 13 bases lining up with TRBD2. This CDR3 contains 16 residues. The germline V gene encodes CDR1 SQVTM and CDR2 ANQGSEA. CDR3 in DNA: TGTAGCATTGTTCGGACTAGCGGGAGACCTTACTACGAGCAGTACTTC. Its translation is CSIVRTSGRPYYEQYF.

With regard to this clonotype: This clone may be a read error of a much larger clone one base away. The genes are TRBV28 and TRBJ2-7; D ambiguous. Germline V CDR1 and CDR2: MDHEN, SYDVKM. The length of the CDR3 is 13 residues. V was trimmed by 7 bases and J by 0 bases, leaving 10 bases between them. The CDR3 loop is CASNVTPSYEQYF. CDR3 DNA: TGTGCCAGCAACGTTACACCCTCCTACGAGCAGTACTTC.

The chain combines TRBV12-3 or TRBV12-4 with TRBJ1-5, with D perhaps matching TRBD1 (6 bases). The CDR3 runs to 15 residues. Trimming shortened V by 7 bases and J by 4 bases, and 17 bases separated the two germline ends. The CDR3 DNA reads as TGTGCCAGCACTCACCTGGGGGGGCGAAATCAGCCCCAGCATTTT. Translated: CASTHLGGRNQPQHF.

About this clonotype itself: Without the conserved terminal phenylalanine or tryptophan, this CDR3 likely stems from a read error. No DNA is shown, since the ends of the CDR3 on it are uncertain; the CDR3 is the one TCRdb lists. This chain uses TRBV11-2 with TRBJ2-1. Germline V gene lookup returns CDR1 SGHAT and CDR2 FQNNGV. The CDR3 totals 15 residues, both ends included. This chain's CDR3 is CTSSLVGGTSFGPFY.

Comment on this clonotype: This may be a read error: a much more frequent sequence differs by one nucleotide. V and J are TRBV4-1 and TRBJ2-7; 8 bases are shared with TRBD2. TRBJ2-1 matches the DNA end more closely, so the J call is doubtful. This CDR3 is 17 amino acids long. The germline CDR1 and CDR2 sequences are MGHRA and YSYEKL. CDR3 in amino acids: CASSWALVTSGTYEQFF. The CDR3 DNA reads as TGCGCCAGCAGCTGGGCCCTGGTAACTAGCGGAACCTACGAGCAGTTCTTC.